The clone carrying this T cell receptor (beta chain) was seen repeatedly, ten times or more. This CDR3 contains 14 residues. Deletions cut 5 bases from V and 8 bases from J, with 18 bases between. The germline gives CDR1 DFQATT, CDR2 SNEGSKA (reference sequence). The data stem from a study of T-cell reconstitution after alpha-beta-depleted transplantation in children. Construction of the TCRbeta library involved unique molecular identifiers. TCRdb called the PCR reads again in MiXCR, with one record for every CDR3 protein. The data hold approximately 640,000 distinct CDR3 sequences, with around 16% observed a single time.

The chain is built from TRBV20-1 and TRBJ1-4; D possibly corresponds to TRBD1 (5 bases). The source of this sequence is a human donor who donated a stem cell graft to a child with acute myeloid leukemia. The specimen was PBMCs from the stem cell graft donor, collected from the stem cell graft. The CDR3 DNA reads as TGCAGTGCTCCCCAGGGAAATCGGATGGAAAAACTGTTTTTT. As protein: CSAPQGNRMEKLFF.